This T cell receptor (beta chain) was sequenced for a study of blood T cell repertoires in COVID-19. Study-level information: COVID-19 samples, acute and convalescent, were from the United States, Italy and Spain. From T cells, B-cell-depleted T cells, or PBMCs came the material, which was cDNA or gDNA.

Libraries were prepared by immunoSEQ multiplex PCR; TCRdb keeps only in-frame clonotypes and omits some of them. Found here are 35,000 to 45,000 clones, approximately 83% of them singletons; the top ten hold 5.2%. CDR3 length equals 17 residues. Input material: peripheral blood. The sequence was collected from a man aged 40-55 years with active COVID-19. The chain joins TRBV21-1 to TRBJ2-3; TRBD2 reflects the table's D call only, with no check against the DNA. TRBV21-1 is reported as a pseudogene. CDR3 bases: TGTGCCAGCTCCACTAGCGGGAGACGTTCTAGCACAGATACGCAGTATTTT. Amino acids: CASSTSGRRSSTDTQYF.